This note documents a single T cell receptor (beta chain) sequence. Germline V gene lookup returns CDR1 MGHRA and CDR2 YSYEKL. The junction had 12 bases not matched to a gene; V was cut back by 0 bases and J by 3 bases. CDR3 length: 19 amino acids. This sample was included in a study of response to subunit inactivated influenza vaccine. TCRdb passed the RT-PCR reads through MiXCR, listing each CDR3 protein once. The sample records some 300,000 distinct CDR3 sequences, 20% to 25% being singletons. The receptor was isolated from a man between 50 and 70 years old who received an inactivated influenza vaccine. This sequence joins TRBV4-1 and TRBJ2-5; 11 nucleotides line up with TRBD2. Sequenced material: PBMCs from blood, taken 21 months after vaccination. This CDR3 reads CASSQDERLAGPDKETQYF. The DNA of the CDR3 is TGCGCCAGCAGCCAAGATGAGCGACTAGCGGGGCCTGATAAAGAGACCCAGTACTTC.